The 32 T cell receptor beta chains in this list originate from one sample, sequenced in a study of T cells in Graves' hyperthyroidism and ophthalmopathy. RNA transcripts were the template for amplifying TCR beta CDR3 regions. TCR CDR3 regions were first amplified by RT-PCR with HTBI primers. A single record per CDR3 protein comes from TCRdb applying MiXCR to the multiplex PCR reads. The table includes approximately 700,000 distinct CDR3 sequences, 45% detected once. The specimen sequenced was peripheral blood or thyroid tissue (not recorded which). These receptors all come from an adult man with Graves' disease, either hyperthyroidism or ophthalmopathy (not recorded which).

The rearrangement uses TRBV20-1 and TRBJ2-5; D perhaps matches TRBD2 (7 bases). Per germline, CDR1 DFQATT and CDR2 SNEGSKA (reference sequence). There are 14 residues in the CDR3. V was shortened by 0 bases and J by 5 bases, with 13 bases between the two germline ends. The CDR3 region is CSARDGGALETQYF. In DNA form, the CDR3 reads TGCAGTGCTAGAGATGGGGGGGCCCTCGAGACCCAGTACTTC.

This clonotype showed up just once. The chain joins TRBV7-9 to TRBJ2-7; tentatively, D is TRBD1 or TRBD2 (5 bases each). Per germline, CDR1 SEHNR and CDR2 FQNEAQ (reference sequence). The CDR3 is 10 amino acids. With 5 bases removed from V and 9 bases from J, the gap between germline ends came to 8 bases. Here the CDR3 reads CASSRGGQYF. CDR3 sequence (DNA): TGTGCCAGCAGCCGTGGGGGGCAGTACTTC.

This CDR3 is CASSLDRQQGARGTEAFF. The CDR3 nucleotides are TGTGCCAGCAGCTTAGACCGACAACAGGGGGCGCGTGGCACTGAAGCTTTCTTT. This chain joins TRBV7-2 and TRBJ1-1; TRBD1 agrees at 9 bases. The CDR3 totals 18 residues. Germline V CDR1 and CDR2: SGHTA, FQGNSA. Trimming removed 1 base from V and 4 bases from J; junction bases left unmatched: 13.

The V gene is TRBV7-2, the J gene TRBJ2-7; D is perhaps TRBD2 (7 bases). CDR1 is SGHTA and CDR2 is FQGNSA in the germline V gene. Trimming cost V 0 bases and J 0 bases, with 12 bases left between them. This CDR3 contains 16 residues. The CDR3 nucleotides read TGTGCCAGCAGCTTAGCGGGGGGGGGCGACTCCTACGAGCAGTACTTC. Amino acids: CASSLAGGGDSYEQYF. The full variable domain, rest sourced from reference TRBV7-2 and TRBJ2-7, is GAGVSQSPSNKVTEKGKDVELRCDPISGHTALYWYRQSLGQGLEFLIYFQGNSAPDKSGLPSDRFSAERTGGSVSTLTIQRTQQEDSAVYLCASSLAGGGDSYEQYFGPGTRLTVT.

This rearrangement joins TRBV10-3 to TRBJ2-7; TRBD1 matches at 7 bases. This CDR3 spans 14 amino acids. Trimming took 6 bases from V and 4 from J; bases not matched to a gene: 9. Germline CDR1 is ENHRY and CDR2 is SYGVKD. The CDR3 loop is CAIRTQTGPYEQYF. The CDR3 DNA is TGTGCCATCAGGACGCAGACAGGGCCTTACGAGCAGTACTTC.

This clonotype showed up just once. The chain has TRBV7-2 and TRBJ2-5, with a weak D call TRBD1 (8 bases). The V and J ends lost 3 bases and 2 bases respectively, with 19 bases between them. The CDR3 contains 17 residues. The germline gives CDR1 SGHTA, CDR2 FQGNSA. The CDR3 sequence is CASSFAGGGGGQETQYF. The CDR3, as DNA: TGTGCCAGCAGCTTTGCAGGGGGCGGCGGGGGACAAGAGACCCAGTACTTC.

V usage is TRBV10-3 and J usage is TRBJ1-2; D gene ambiguous. The CDR3 is made up of 13 amino acids. V lost 0 bases, J lost 7 bases, and 9 bases lay in between. Germline CDR1 reads ENHRY; CDR2 reads SYGVKD. The CDR3 protein is CAISESSRPGYTF. In DNA, the CDR3 is TGTGCCATCAGTGAGTCATCACGGCCTGGCTACACCTTC.

This clonotype has only a few counts. The rearrangement uses TRBV20-1 and TRBJ1-5, with 9 nucleotides matching TRBD1. V shed 2 bases, J shed 6 bases, and the junction held 5 bases outside the gene matches. From germline, CDR1 is DFQATT and CDR2 SNEGSKA (reference sequence). This CDR3 is built from 14 residues. In DNA form, the CDR3 reads TGCAGTGCTAGACCGGGACAGGGTTTTCAGCCCCAGCATTTT. It translates to CSARPGQGFQPQHF.

In its sample, this clonotype was seen a few times. The chain uses TRBV9 and TRBJ1-1; D call uncertain. The CDR3 covers 11 residues. Germline assignment: CDR1 SGDLS and CDR2 YYNGEE. V lost 3 bases and J lost 4, with 4 bases in between. The CDR3 sequence is CASSESTEAFF. The CDR3 DNA sequence: TGTGCCAGCAGCGAATCCACTGAAGCTTTCTTT.

About this clonotype itself: A much larger clone differs by one base, so this may be a read error. The chain has TRBV29-1 and TRBJ2-7, with D unresolved. Germline V gene data show CDR1 as SQVTM and CDR2 as ANQGSEA. This CDR3 region has 11 residues. V lost 1 base to trimming and J lost 5 bases, with 6 bases between them. CDR3 nucleotides: TGCAGCGTTGAAGGGGTCCACGAGCAGTACTTC. It encodes CSVEGVHEQYF.

The chain carries TRBV7-2 and TRBJ1-2; no reliable D call. Deletions cut 8 bases from V and 1 base from J, with 20 bases between. The CDR3 has 16 residues. Germline assignment: CDR1 SGHTA and CDR2 FQGNSA. CDR3 residues: CASGPFQAGYNYGYTF. The CDR3 nucleotides read TGTGCCAGCGGGCCGTTCCAGGCAGGCTATAACTATGGCTACACCTTC.

The V call is TRBV7-2, the J call TRBJ2-7; weak D call: TRBD1 (7 bases). This CDR3 region has 16 residues. Trimming cost V 5 bases and J 3 bases, with 20 bases left between them. CDR1 and CDR2 (germline): SGHTA, FQGNSA. In DNA form, the CDR3 reads TGTGCCAGCAGCCGGGACAGCTCTAGGGGGGACTACGAGCAGTACTTC. Encoded protein: CASSRDSSRGDYEQYF.

This clonotype has a handful of counts. The CDR3 sequence is CSAPRQYEDEQYF. CDR3 nucleotide sequence: TGCAGTGCCCCCCGACAGTATGAGGACGAGCAGTACTTC. The V gene is TRBV20-1, the J gene TRBJ2-7; possibly TRBD1 for D (5 bases). The germline V gene encodes CDR1 DFQATT and CDR2 SNEGSKA (reference sequence). The germline V and J ends were trimmed by 6 bases and 5 bases, with 17 bases remaining between them. The CDR3 runs 13 residues.

The chain links TRBV20-1 to TRBJ1-2, with D hard to call. V was pared by 2 bases and J by 2 bases, with 9 bases between. Germline CDR1 and CDR2: DFQATT and SNEGSKA (reference sequence). This CDR3 is built from 13 residues. Written as DNA, the CDR3 is TGCAGTGCTAGACAGTCACAGAACTATGGCTACACCTTC. This translates into CSARQSQNYGYTF.

Note on this clonotype: Lacking the conserved final phenylalanine or tryptophan, this CDR3 likely reflects a read error. Written as DNA, the CDR3 is TGTGCCAGCAGCTTGGTTGCGGGGCCCTCCTACGAGCAGTACCTC. The encoded protein is CASSLVAGPSYEQYL. The chain uses TRBV7-9 and TRBJ2-7, with a weak D call TRBD2 (6 bases). The CDR3 consists of 15 residues. Trimming took 3 bases from V and 0 from J, leaving 12 bases between them. Per the germline V gene, CDR1 is SEHNR and CDR2 is FQNEAQ (reference sequence).

The chain employs TRBV2 and TRBJ1-2, with D possibly matching TRBD1 (5 bases). The V end lost 9 bases, the J end lost 6 bases, and 20 bases lay between the germline ends. Germline V gene sequence: CDR1 SNHLY, CDR2 FYNNEI. This CDR3 is 14 amino acids long. The CDR3, as DNA: TGTGCCAGTATGGGGGGATATGTTCGCGATGGCTACACCTTC. This codes for CASMGGYVRDGYTF.

In its sample, this clonotype was seen once. At one boundary the junction diverges from the germline segment, which might be a read error. The chain links TRBV2 to TRBJ2-2, with a possible D match to TRBD1 (6 bases). Germline CDR1 SNHLY, CDR2 FYNNEI. CDR3 length equals 16 residues. The chain's CDR3 is CVSSETGPWNTGELFF. CDR3 nucleotide sequence: TGTGTCAGCAGTGAAACAGGGCCTTGGAACACCGGGGAGCTGTTTTTT.

On this clonotype: The CDR3 carries no conserved terminal phenylalanine or tryptophan, so it likely arises from a read error. The chain has TRBV7-8 and TRBJ2-7; weak D call: TRBD1 (6 bases). Trimming took 0 bases from V and 3 from J, leaving 12 bases between them. Germline V gene data show CDR1 as SGHVS and CDR2 as FQNEAQ. The CDR3 totals 15 residues. CDR3 in DNA: TGTGCCAGCAGCTTAGCGAGCACAGGGCTCTACGAGCAGTACCTC. It specifies CASSLASTGLYEQYL.

This clonotype was found many times. The V call is TRBV7-9, the J call TRBJ2-5; D is uncertain. The CDR3 loop spans 14 amino acids. V shed 4 bases and J shed 4 bases, with 13 bases lying between them. The germline V gene has CDR1 SEHNR and CDR2 FQNEAQ (reference sequence). CDR3 residues: CASSSTASPETQYF. In DNA form, the CDR3 reads TGTGCCAGCAGCTCAACAGCCTCCCCAGAGACCCAGTACTTC.

Remarks on this clonotype: With a much larger clone just one base away, this may be a read error. The chain combines TRBV9 with TRBJ1-3, with a tentative D call TRBD1 (6 bases). Per the germline V gene, CDR1 is SGDLS and CDR2 is YYNGEE. The CDR3 spans 13 residues. With 3 bases removed from V and 9 bases from J, the gap between germline ends came to 13 bases. The CDR3 reads CASSATGPGTIYF. CDR3 nucleotides: TGTGCCAGCAGCGCAACAGGGCCTGGCACCATATATTTT.

This chain links TRBV29-1 with TRBJ1-2; 7 nucleotides align to TRBD1. The CDR3 totals 16 residues. Germline V gene sequence: CDR1 SQVTM, CDR2 ANQGSEA. After removal of 8 bases from V and 0 bases from J, the junction contained 15 bases not matched to a gene. The CDR3 DNA sequence: TGCAGCTCGTCTTTTAACTCAGGGGGAGCTAACTATGGCTACACCTTC. Translated, it gives CSSSFNSGGANYGYTF.

In its sample, this clonotype was seen a few times. This chain links TRBV9 with TRBJ2-7; D perhaps matches TRBD1 (6 bases). V was clipped by 4 bases and J by 2 bases, with 16 bases between them. This CDR3 is 15 amino acids long. The V gene's germline CDR1 is SGDLS and CDR2 YYNGEE. This CDR3 reads CASSPASGTTYEQYF. The CDR3 DNA reads as TGTGCCAGCAGCCCTGCCTCAGGGACAACCTACGAGCAGTACTTC.

Turning to this clonotype: This may be a read error, as it is one base from a much larger clone. The chain has TRBV10-3 and TRBJ2-7, with D perhaps being TRBD1 or TRBD2 (5 bases each). Germline V gene sequence: CDR1 ENHRY, CDR2 SYGVKD. Trimming removed 8 bases from V and 0 bases from J, with 20 bases in between. This CDR3 is 16 amino acids long. CDR3 loop: CAIGPGDRGNSYEQYF. The CDR3, as DNA: TGTGCCATCGGGCCCGGGGACCGCGGTAACTCCTACGAGCAGTACTTC.

The chain links TRBV29-1 to TRBJ2-5, with 7 bases aligning to TRBD1. Germline CDR1 reads SQVTM; CDR2 reads ANQGSEA. The CDR3 length is 12 residues. The ends lost 7 bases at V and 1 base at J; junction bases unmatched: 3. This chain's CDR3 is CSGRDSQETQYF. DNA of the CDR3: TGCAGCGGCCGGGACAGCCAAGAGACCCAGTACTTC.

This clonotype was seen a single time. The rearrangement links TRBV24-1 to TRBJ1-4; the match to TRBD1 covers 10 bases. The CDR3 extends over 14 amino acids. J gave up 8 bases and V 4 bases, and 3 bases lay outside the gene matches. CDR1 is KGHDR, CDR2 SFDVKD, per germline. CDR3 amino acids: CATSESGQGEKLFF. CDR3 DNA sequence: TGTGCCACCAGTGAGTCGGGACAGGGGGAAAAACTGTTTTTT.

The chain couples TRBV12-3 or TRBV12-4 to TRBJ2-2; 8 positions agree with TRBD2. V lost 2 bases, J lost 6 bases, and 5 bases stayed unmatched. The CDR3 is 15 amino acids. The CDR3 reads CASSLSGSWAGELFF. The CDR3 DNA sequence: TGTGCCAGCAGTTTAAGCGGGAGTTGGGCCGGGGAGCTGTTTTTT.

Note on this clonotype: At one boundary the junction diverges from the germline segment, which might be a read error. This chain connects TRBV20-1 to TRBJ2-7, with TRBD2 identical over 13 bases. This CDR3 spans 14 amino acids. Germline CDR1 reads DFQATT; CDR2 reads SNEGSKA (reference sequence). CDR3 region: CSARGTSGSYEQHF. The CDR3 nucleotides read TGCAGTGCTAGAGGGACTAGCGGGAGTTACGAGCAGCACTTC.

This clonotype came up a few times. This chain uses TRBV20-1 with TRBJ2-5; 10 positions match TRBD1. V lost 6 bases to trimming and J lost 5 bases; unmatched junction nucleotides: 12. This CDR3 has 15 amino acids. CDR1 and CDR2 from the germline V gene are DFQATT and SNEGSKA (reference sequence). CDR3 coding DNA: TGCAGTGCCCTAAAGGGGACAGGGGCATCGGAGACCCAGTACTTC. Translation gives CSALKGTGASETQYF.

The genes are TRBV11-2 and TRBJ1-4; 8 bases align to TRBD1. This CDR3 comprises 17 residues. V was clipped by 9 bases and J by 2 bases; unmatched bases: 14. Germline V CDR1 and CDR2: SGHAT, FQNNGV. The CDR3 nucleotides read TGTGCCAGAAGCATCACAACTCGACAGGGGACTAATGAAAAACTGTTTTTT. As protein: CARSITTRQGTNEKLFF.

This clonotype came up many times. This chain links TRBV29-1 with TRBJ1-1, with a possible D match to TRBD1 (6 bases). V lost 4 bases and J lost 2, with 11 bases in between. This CDR3 has 13 amino acids. CDR1 SQVTM and CDR2 ANQGSEA come from the germline V gene. The CDR3 is CSVATGLNTEAFF. The CDR3 DNA reads TGCAGCGTTGCCACAGGGCTCAACACTGAAGCTTTCTTT.

The rearrangement links TRBV14 to TRBJ1-5, with D hard to call. Between the trimmed V and J ends, which lost 0 bases and 0 bases, there was a span of 12 bases. This CDR3 contains 17 residues. The germline gives CDR1 SGHDN, CDR2 FVKESK. CDR3 amino acids: CASSQDEAFYSNQPQHF. The CDR3 DNA follows: TGTGCCAGCAGCCAAGATGAGGCCTTCTATAGCAATCAGCCCCAGCATTTT.

A single count supports this clonotype. The chain joins TRBV7-9 to TRBJ1-6; 10 positions agree with TRBD1. CDR1 and CDR2 (germline): SEHNR, FQNEAQ (reference sequence). This CDR3 comprises 13 residues. The V gene end was trimmed by 5 bases and the J gene end by 12 bases; junction bases not matched to a gene: 4. The CDR3 DNA reads TGTGCCAGCAGCCTAAGGGACAGGGGACCCCTCCACTTT. Its translation: CASSLRDRGPLHF.